This T cell receptor (beta chain) was captured by sequencing in a study of somatic mutations in cytotoxic T cells in rheumatoid arthritis. Study overall: A roughly 32 ml EDTA sample of patient blood was drawn right after diagnosis, before any treatment.

The method was immunoSEQ multiplex PCR; TCRdb's version includes in-frame clones alone and lacks a portion of them. This sample has around 9,700 clones, with nearly 80% found just once. CDR3 length: 17 amino acids. CDR1 is MDHEN, CDR2 SYDVKM, per germline. V dropped 2 bases and J dropped 1 base, with 17 bases sitting between them. Sequenced: CD8+ T cells sorted from blood. This sequence joins TRBV28 and TRBJ1-2, with D possibly being TRBD1 (5 bases). The TCR was taken from an adult with rheumatoid arthritis. The CDR3, as DNA: TGTGCCAGCAGTTTAAGGTCCCAGGGCCACGTTAACTATGGCTACACCTTC. It yields the protein CASSLRSQGHVNYGYTF.